Below, 10 T cell receptor beta chains from the same sample are listed, as sequenced in a study of T cell responses to AZD1222 COVID-19 vaccine. Produced via immunoSEQ multiplex PCR; TCRdb's table is partial and in-frame only. This table holds around 50,000 clones, approximately 86% found once. The source material was peripheral blood, sampled on day 0 of AZD1222 vaccination. These receptors were obtained from an adult in good health.

The chain has TRBV30 and TRBJ1-2, with 9 bases aligning to TRBD1. Germline lookup yields CDR1 GTSNPN and CDR2 SVGIG (reference sequence). This CDR3 has 15 amino acids. The J segment lost 8 bases and the V segment lost 4 bases, leaving 14 bases of the junction unmatched. The DNA of the CDR3 is TGTGCCTGGATCGGGGGGGGACAGGGACGTAGAGGCTACACCTTC. Encoded protein: CAWIGGGQGRRGYTF.

On this clone itself: Relative to the germline gene, one junction end is altered; a read error may explain this. This chain joins TRBV7-7 and TRBJ2-5, with D perhaps being TRBD1 or TRBD2 (5 bases each). This CDR3 region has 15 residues. Germline V gene data show CDR1 as SSHAT and CDR2 as FNYEAQ (reference sequence). The CDR3 coding sequence is TGTGCTAGCAGCCAGGTTCGGGACGGGCAAGAGACCCAGTACTTC. Its protein product is CASSQVRDGQETQYF.

This sequence joins TRBV2 and TRBJ2-5; 12 nucleotides agree with TRBD2. The germline V gene has CDR1 SNHLY and CDR2 FYNNEI. Trimming took 7 bases from V and 3 from J; bases not matched to a gene: 9. The CDR3 sequence is 16 residues long. CDR3 in DNA: TGTGCCAGCAAGCGGACTAGCGGGACCGCCAAAGAGACCCAGTACTTC. It codes for CASKRTSGTAKETQYF.

There are a few counts of this clone. The chain links TRBV3-1 (or the pseudogene TRBV3-2) to TRBJ2-7; 10 bases are a match to TRBD2. The ends lost 3 bases at V and 3 bases at J; junction bases unmatched: 2. Germline values: CDR1 LGHDT, CDR2 YNNKEL (reference sequence). This CDR3 region has 14 residues. Here the CDR3 reads CASSQQREGYEQYF. CDR3 DNA sequence: TGTGCCAGCAGCCAGCAGCGGGAGGGCTACGAGCAGTACTTC.

This chain connects TRBV6-5 to TRBJ1-5; D gene unclear. Germline-derived CDR1 and CDR2 are MNHEY and SVGAGI. The CDR3 is 14 residues long. The V end was cut by 4 bases, the J end by 6 bases, with 13 bases between. The CDR3: CASSSNLFGQPQHF. The CDR3 bases are TGTGCCAGCAGTTCGAATTTATTCGGTCAGCCCCAGCATTTT.

The chain carries TRBV7-6 and TRBJ2-5; D might be TRBD1 (6 bases). Trimming pared 5 bases from V and 5 bases from J, leaving 12 bases between. Germline V gives CDR1 SGHVS, CDR2 FNYEAQ. The CDR3 is 13 residues long. CDR3 sequence (DNA): TGTGCCAGCAGCGTTACAGGGTCGGAGACCCAGTACTTC. This sequence encodes CASSVTGSETQYF.

The genes are TRBV6-5 and TRBJ1-2; the D gene is possibly TRBD1 (5 bases). The CDR3 extends over 12 amino acids. Trimming took 10 bases from V and 4 from J, leaving 13 bases between them. The germline CDR1 and CDR2 sequences are MNHEY and SVGAGI. The chain's CDR3 is CATTQGSYGYTF. CDR3 bases: TGTGCCACCACTCAGGGATCCTATGGCTACACCTTC.

The genes are TRBV9 and TRBJ1-3, with 7 bases lining up with TRBD1. CDR1 SGDLS and CDR2 YYNGEE come from the germline V gene. Germline trimming cut 3 bases from V and 1 base from J; bases unmatched to any gene: 1. The CDR3 length is 14 residues. CDR3 amino acids: CASSGDSSGNTIYF. In DNA form, the CDR3 reads TGTGCCAGCAGCGGGGACAGTTCTGGAAACACCATATATTTT.

The rearrangement links TRBV7-9 to TRBJ2-7; 9 bases fit TRBD2. CDR1 and CDR2 (germline): SEHNR, FQNEAQ (reference sequence). The CDR3 spans 15 residues. Trimming cost V 4 bases and J 5 bases; bases outside gene matches: 9. The DNA of the CDR3 is TGTGCCAGCAGCTACTCGCTAGCGGGATCGGACGAGCAGTACTTC. This encodes CASSYSLAGSDEQYF.

The rearrangement uses TRBV30 and TRBJ2-3; D is uncertain. The V end lost 5 bases, the J end lost 2 bases, and 5 bases lay between the germline ends. Germline V lookup: CDR1 GTSNPN, CDR2 SVGIG (reference sequence). The CDR3 runs 11 residues. The DNA of the CDR3 is TGTGCCTGGGGGCACACAGATACGCAGTATTTT. It translates to CAWGHTDTQYF.